This section outlines one T cell receptor (beta chain) sequence together with its context. It lacks a known antigen. Base quality data are lacking; no much larger clone is found one base away. This specimen belongs to a study (dated 2022 in TCRdb). On the study overall, not on this receptor specifically: According to the authors, more investigation is needed, including longitudinal sampling and evaluation of a control group.

CDR1 SGHTA and CDR2 FQGNSA are derived from the germline V gene. V is clipped by 2 bases and J by 3 bases, and the sequence between their germline boundaries is 5 bases long. From the cysteine through the phenylalanine, the CDR3 covers 12 amino acids. Only the CDR3 region is kept as DNA, spanning 36 bases read in frame from base 1. Survey-level sequencing on the immunoSEQ platform was used to profile the TCR beta chain repertoires. Turning to the authors' computational methods: Repertoire diversity was quantified as the inverse Simpson index, and CDR3 amino acid length spectratypes and V-J pairing frequencies were compared. Clonotypes specific to SARS-CoV-2, CMV, influenza A and EBV were annotated by matching TCR beta CDR3 sequences against VDJdb. TCRdb limited this immuneACCESS table to in-frame rearrangements with V and J called. A share of clones is missing; checked studies link under half to unresolved V genes, and the rest is unexplained. That table gives V, J and clone size, and the DNA gave D and trimming. A total of tens of thousands of clones appear in this sample, just over 90% of them only once. The ten largest clones take up 4% to 5% of the sample.

PBMCs were separated from peripheral blood, and TCR beta sequencing was performed on genomic DNA obtained from unsorted PBMCs. The origin of this receptor is a man aged 40-49 years with rheumatoid arthritis. This sequence uses TRBV7-2 and TRBJ2-7, with the D segment identity uncertain. Sequencing was done on a sample of PBMCs. The CDR3 corresponds to CASSLISYEQYF. Here is the DNA: TGTGCCAGCAGCTTAATAAGCTACGAGCAGTACTTC.